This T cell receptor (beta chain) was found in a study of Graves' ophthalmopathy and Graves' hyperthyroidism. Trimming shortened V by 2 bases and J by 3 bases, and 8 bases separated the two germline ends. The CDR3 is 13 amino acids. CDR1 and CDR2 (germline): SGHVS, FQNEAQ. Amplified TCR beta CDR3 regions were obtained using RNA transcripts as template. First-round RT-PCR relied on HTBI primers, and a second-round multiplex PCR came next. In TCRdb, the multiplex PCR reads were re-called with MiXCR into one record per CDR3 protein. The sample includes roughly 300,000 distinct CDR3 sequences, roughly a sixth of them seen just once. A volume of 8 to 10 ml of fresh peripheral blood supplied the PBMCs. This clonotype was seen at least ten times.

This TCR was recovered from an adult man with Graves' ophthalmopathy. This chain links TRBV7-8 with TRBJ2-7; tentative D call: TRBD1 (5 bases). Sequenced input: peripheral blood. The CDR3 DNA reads TGTGCCAGCAGCTTAAGACAGTACTACGAGCAGTACTTC. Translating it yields CASSLRQYYEQYF. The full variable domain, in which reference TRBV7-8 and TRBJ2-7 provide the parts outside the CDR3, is GAGVSQSPRYKVAKRGQDVALRCDPISGHVSLFWYQQALGQGPEFLTYFQNEAQLDKSGLPSDRFFAERPEGSVSTLKIQRTQQEDSAVYLCASSLRQYYEQYFGPGTRLTVT.